This T cell receptor (beta chain) was sequenced in a study of spatial heterogeneity in lung cancer. For the study at large: An average of more than ten raw reads was observed per unique TCR and UMI combination.

Study-wide results and caveats: Ubiquitous expanded tumor TCRs showed up in blood more at resection than follow-up.

The length of the CDR3 is 12 residues. With 3 bases removed from V and 3 bases from J, the gap between germline ends came to 5 bases. Germline CDR1 and CDR2: SGHRS and YFSETQ. Time point: sample taken at primary tumor resection. Unsorted samples of tumor, nontumor lung or frozen PBMC had their whole RNA sequenced. There were approximately 69 donors, all of them untreated patients with early-stage non-small cell lung cancer. From the 5' RACE reads, TCRdb called clonotypes with MiXCR, one entry per CDR3 protein. The table lists more than 50,000 distinct CDR3 sequences, around 7% of them singletons. This clonotype was picked up many times. Its specificity is unknown.

The rearrangement joins TRBV5-1 to TRBJ2-3, with unresolved D. This sequence was found in a female donor with early-stage non-small cell lung cancer. The sample was PBMCs, taken at surgery. CDR3 sequence reads: CASSYETDTQYF. CDR3 coding DNA: TGCGCCAGCAGCTACGAGACAGATACGCAGTATTTT.